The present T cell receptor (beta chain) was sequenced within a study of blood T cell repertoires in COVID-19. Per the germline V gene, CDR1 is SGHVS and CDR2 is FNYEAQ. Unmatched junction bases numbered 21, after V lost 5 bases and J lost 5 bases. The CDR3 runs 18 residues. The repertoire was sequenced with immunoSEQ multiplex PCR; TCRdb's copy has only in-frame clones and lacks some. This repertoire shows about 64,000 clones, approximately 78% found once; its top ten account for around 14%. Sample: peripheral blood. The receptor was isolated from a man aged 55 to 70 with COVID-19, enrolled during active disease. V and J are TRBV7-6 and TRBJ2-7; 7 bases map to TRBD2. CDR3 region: CASSRDPFGGRISNEQYF. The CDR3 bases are TGTGCCAGCAGCAGGGACCCTTTTGGCGGGAGAATAAGCAACGAGCAGTACTTC.